This is a list of T cell receptor beta chains from one sample in a study of STAT3 mutations in large granular lymphocyte leukemia. Here immunoSEQ multiplex PCR was the method, and the copy in TCRdb shows in-frame clones only, minus some. The table lists some 2,000 clones, under 70% of them singletons. The specimen sequenced was peripheral blood mononuclear cells. These receptors all stem from a man in his 60s with T-cell large granular lymphocyte leukemia. Some clones in this sample may be carry-over from other donors' samples. The CDR3 runs from the conserved cysteine through the conserved F or W. D genes are given only for firm matches. The listing skips clone size in some rows; elsewhere it reads once, few, many or a size class.

D: .
size: .
V: TRBV30
J: TRBJ2-7
DNA: TGTGCTTCTGGGACTTCCCCGGATGAGCAGTACTTC
CDR3: CASGTSPDEQYF

D: .
size: .
V: TRBV25-1
J: TRBJ2-7
DNA: TGTGCCAGCAGTGGGGTTCGGGCCACCTACGAGCAGTACTTC
CDR3: CASSGVRATYEQYF

D: .
size: .
V: TRBV7-9
J: TRBJ1-6
DNA: TGTGCCAGCAGCTCCCACAATAATTCACCCCTCCACTTT
CDR3: CASSSHNNSPLHF

D: .
size: few
V: TRBV10-2
J: TRBJ1-5
DNA: TGCGCCAGCAGTGGGGGTGCAAATCAGCCCCAGCATTTT
CDR3: CASSGGANQPQHF

D: TRBD1
size: .
V: TRBV5-1
J: TRBJ1-2
DNA: TGCGCCAGCAGCCCGGGACAGGGGGCGGGTGGCTACACCTTC
CDR3: CASSPGQGAGGYTF

D: .
size: .
V: TRBV28
J: TRBJ2-7
DNA: TGTGCCAGCAGTTTAGGAGGGGGCCTAGGAGGCGAGCAGTACTTC
CDR3: CASSLGGGLGGEQYF

D: .
size: .
V: TRBV7-9
J: TRBJ1-5
DNA: TGTGCCAGCAGCTGGAATCAGCCCCAGCATTTT
CDR3: CASSWNQPQHF

D: TRBD2
size: .
V: TRBV4-2
J: TRBJ2-5
DNA: TGTGCCAGCAGCCAAGCGACGGGGGGGGAGACCCAGTACTTC
CDR3: CASSQATGGETQYF

D: .
size: .
V: TRBV30
J: TRBJ2-7
DNA: TGTGCCTGGAGTGCCGACGGGGGAGGATACGAGCAGTACTTC
CDR3: CAWSADGGGYEQYF

D: .
size: few
V: TRBV6-5
J: TRBJ2-7
DNA: TGTGCCAGCAGGGGACCAGAGGGCTACGAGCAGTACTTC
CDR3: CASRGPEGYEQYF

D: .
size: few
V: TRBV2
J: TRBJ1-1
DNA: TGTGCCAGCAATATAGACAGGAACACTGAAGCTTTCTTT
CDR3: CASNIDRNTEAFF

D: .
size: .
V: TRBV5-1
J: TRBJ2-3
DNA: TGCGCCAGCAGCGCCTCAGGAGTTTCAGATACGCAGTATTTT
CDR3: CASSASGVSDTQYF

D: .
size: .
V: TRBV25-1
J: TRBJ1-2
DNA: TGTGCCAGCAGTGAATTGTATGGCTACACCTTC
CDR3: CASSELYGYTF

D: .
size: once
V: TRBV25-1
J: TRBJ1-1
DNA: TGTGCCAGCCTGGAGGTGGGACGCCAAGCTTTCTTT
CDR3: CASLEVGRQAFF

D: .
size: .
V: TRBV4-2
J: TRBJ2-7
DNA: TGTGCCAGCAGCCAGCACCGCGCGTTCGAGCAGTACTTC
CDR3: CASSQHRAFEQYF

D: .
size: few
V: TRBV30
J: TRBJ1-1
DNA: TGTGCCTGGAGTACGACAGCAACTGAAGCTTTCTTT
CDR3: CAWSTTATEAFF

D: .
size: .
V: TRBV6-5
J: TRBJ1-4
DNA: TGTGCCAGCAGTTACTCGAATGTGGGGACTAATGAAAAACTGTTTTTT
CDR3: CASSYSNVGTNEKLFF

D: .
size: .
V: TRBV5-1
J: TRBJ2-3
DNA: TGCGCCAGCAGCTTGGATGAGGGCCCAGATACGCAGTATTTT
CDR3: CASSLDEGPDTQYF

D: .
size: .
V: TRBV30
J: TRBJ2-3
DNA: TGTGCCTGGAGTGTAACACAGCAAATACATACGCAGTATTTT
CDR3: CAWSVTQQIHTQYF

D: .
size: .
V: TRBV18
J: TRBJ1-1
DNA: TGTGCCAGCTCACGCGACAGTGGGGCGATGGGTACTGAAGCTTTCTTT
CDR3: CASSRDSGAMGTEAFF

D: TRBD1
size: .
V: TRBV7-9
J: TRBJ1-1
DNA: TGTGCCAGCAGCGCTCAGGGGGGCGCTGAAGCTTTCTTT
CDR3: CASSAQGGAEAFF

D: .
size: .
V: TRBV6-5
J: TRBJ1-5
DNA: TGTGCCAGCAGTTACTTGGGCAATCAGCCCCAGCATTTT
CDR3: CASSYLGNQPQHF

D: TRBD1
size: .
V: TRBV18
J: TRBJ2-1
DNA: TGTGCCAGCTCACCACGGGAGACAGGGGAGTGGTCCAATGAGCAGTTCTTC
CDR3: CASSPRETGEWSNEQFF

D: .
size: .
V: TRBV5-1
J: TRBJ2-7
DNA: TGCGCCAGCAGCTTGGTTCAGACATCGAGCTACGAGCAGTACTTC
CDR3: CASSLVQTSSYEQYF

D: .
size: .
V: TRBV5-1
J: TRBJ2-5
DNA: TGCGCCAGCAGCAAGGACAGACTCACACAAGAGACCCAGTACTTC
CDR3: CASSKDRLTQETQYF

D: .
size: .
V: TRBV7-9
J: TRBJ1-2
DNA: TGTGCCAGCAGCTTAGGGTTTATAAACTATGGCTACACCTTC
CDR3: CASSLGFINYGYTF

D: TRBD1
size: few
V: TRBV27
J: TRBJ1-2
DNA: TGTGCCAGCAGAGGGACAGGCGGTGGCTACACCTTC
CDR3: CASRGTGGGYTF

D: TRBD1
size: .
V: TRBV5-1
J: TRBJ2-7
DNA: TGCGCCAGCAGCTGGACAGGGGTGTACGAGCAGTACTTC
CDR3: CASSWTGVYEQYF

D: .
size: .
V: TRBV5-1
J: TRBJ2-7
DNA: TGCGCCAGCAGCTTGTCGGCGGGGCTTACCTACGAGCAGTACTTC
CDR3: CASSLSAGLTYEQYF

D: .
size: .
V: TRBV28
J: TRBJ2-1
DNA: TGTGCCAGCAGTTGGGACATCGGTTACATCCACAATGAGCAGTTCTTC
CDR3: CASSWDIGYIHNEQFF

D: .
size: .
V: TRBV9
J: TRBJ1-6
DNA: TGTGCCAGCAGCGTAGAGGGAGCGTCACCCCTCCACTTT
CDR3: CASSVEGASPLHF

D: .
size: .
V: TRBV29-1
J: TRBJ1-2
DNA: TGCAGCGTCGCCACGACAGCTAACTATGGCTACACCTTC
CDR3: CSVATTANYGYTF

D: .
size: medium-sized
V: TRBV30
J: TRBJ2-7
DNA: TGTGCCGGGACGGCCAGGGACCCCCCCTACGAGCAGTACTTC
CDR3: CAGTARDPPYEQYF

D: .
size: few
V: TRBV30
J: TRBJ1-2
DNA: TGTGCCTGGAGCCGGGACTCCGGGAACTATGGCTACACCTTC
CDR3: CAWSRDSGNYGYTF

D: TRBD1
size: .
V: TRBV5-4
J: TRBJ1-2
DNA: TGTGCCAGCAGCGTACAGGGGGCTGGTGGCTACACCTTC
CDR3: CASSVQGAGGYTF

D: .
size: .
V: TRBV29-1
J: TRBJ1-3
DNA: TGCAGCGCCACCGCCCACTCTGGAAACACCATATATTTT
CDR3: CSATAHSGNTIYF

D: .
size: .
V: TRBV30
J: TRBJ1-5
DNA: TGTGCCTGGAGTGTACTAACGGGGGGCCAGCCCCAGCATTTT
CDR3: CAWSVLTGGQPQHF

D: .
size: .
V: TRBV5-5
J: TRBJ1-5
DNA: TGTGCCAGCAGCCGTACGGAGGGTTATAGCAATCAGCCCCAGCATTTT
CDR3: CASSRTEGYSNQPQHF

D: .
size: .
V: TRBV5-1
J: TRBJ1-2
DNA: TGCGCCAGCAGCTTGGAAACAGGGAGGGGCTACACCTTC
CDR3: CASSLETGRGYTF

D: .
size: .
V: TRBV27
J: TRBJ1-2
DNA: TGTGCCAGCAGACGAATCGGCGATAACTATGGCTACACCTTC
CDR3: CASRRIGDNYGYTF

D: .
size: .
V: TRBV5-4
J: TRBJ2-3
DNA: TGTGCCAGCAGCTTGGAAAGGGGGGCCAAGACAGATACGCAGTATTTT
CDR3: CASSLERGAKTDTQYF

D: .
size: .
V: TRBV25-1
J: TRBJ1-2
DNA: TGTGCCAGCAGTGAGGTGGGGGGCTATGGCTACACCTTC
CDR3: CASSEVGGYGYTF

D: TRBD1
size: medium-sized
V: TRBV2
J: TRBJ2-7
DNA: TGTGCCAGCAGTGAATTGGGACAGCTAGCCGGCCTCGAGCAGTACTTC
CDR3: CASSELGQLAGLEQYF

D: TRBD2
size: .
V: TRBV5-1
J: TRBJ2-7
DNA: TGCGCCAGCAGCGAGCCGGGAGGGCCCACCCCCTACGAGCAGTACTTC
CDR3: CASSEPGGPTPYEQYF

D: TRBD1
size: .
V: TRBV5-1
J: TRBJ1-1
DNA: TGCGCCAGCAGCACCGGACAGGGCGGGAACACTGAAGCTTTCTTT
CDR3: CASSTGQGGNTEAFF

D: .
size: .
V: TRBV5-5
J: TRBJ1-2
DNA: TGTGCCAGCAGCTTGGTCCTCAGGGTAGGCGGCTACACCTTC
CDR3: CASSLVLRVGGYTF

D: .
size: few
V: TRBV10-2
J: TRBJ2-4
DNA: TGCGCCAGCAGTGAGTCGTCTAGCCCCCAAAACATTCAGTACTTC
CDR3: CASSESSSPQNIQYF

D: TRBD2
size: .
V: TRBV30
J: TRBJ2-5
DNA: TGTGCCTGGAGTGGGTTTAGCGGGGGACCTCAAGAGACCCAGTACTTC
CDR3: CAWSGFSGGPQETQYF

D: TRBD1
size: .
V: TRBV5-1
J: TRBJ2-7
DNA: TGCGCCAGCAGCCCAAACGACAGGGTAAACTACGAGCAGTACTTC
CDR3: CASSPNDRVNYEQYF

D: TRBD1
size: few
V: TRBV19
J: TRBJ1-5
DNA: TGTGCCAGTACCAACCGACAGGGGAGGAATCAGCCCCAGCATTTT
CDR3: CASTNRQGRNQPQHF

D: .
size: few
V: TRBV18
J: TRBJ2-7
DNA: TGTGCCAGCTCACCCGGGAGCCAGAACGAGCAGTACTTC
CDR3: CASSPGSQNEQYF

D: .
size: few
V: TRBV4-3
J: TRBJ2-2
DNA: TGCGCCAGCAGCCAAGATAGACAGCTACTTACCGGGGAGCTGTTTTTT
CDR3: CASSQDRQLLTGELFF

D: .
size: .
V: TRBV18
J: TRBJ2-7
DNA: TGTGCCAGCTCACCACCCTGGCGGACCTACGAGCAGTACTTC
CDR3: CASSPPWRTYEQYF

D: .
size: .
V: TRBV5-1
J: TRBJ2-7
DNA: TGCGCCAGCAGCTTACAGGGAGCCTACGAGCAGTACTTC
CDR3: CASSLQGAYEQYF

D: .
size: .
V: TRBV30
J: TRBJ1-2
DNA: TGTGCCTGGAAGGGCGATGGAGGCTACACCTTC
CDR3: CAWKGDGGYTF

D: .
size: .
V: TRBV5-6
J: TRBJ2-7
DNA: TGTGCCAGCAGTACCCTAGGCTTCTCTACGGGCGAGCAGTACTTC
CDR3: CASSTLGFSTGEQYF